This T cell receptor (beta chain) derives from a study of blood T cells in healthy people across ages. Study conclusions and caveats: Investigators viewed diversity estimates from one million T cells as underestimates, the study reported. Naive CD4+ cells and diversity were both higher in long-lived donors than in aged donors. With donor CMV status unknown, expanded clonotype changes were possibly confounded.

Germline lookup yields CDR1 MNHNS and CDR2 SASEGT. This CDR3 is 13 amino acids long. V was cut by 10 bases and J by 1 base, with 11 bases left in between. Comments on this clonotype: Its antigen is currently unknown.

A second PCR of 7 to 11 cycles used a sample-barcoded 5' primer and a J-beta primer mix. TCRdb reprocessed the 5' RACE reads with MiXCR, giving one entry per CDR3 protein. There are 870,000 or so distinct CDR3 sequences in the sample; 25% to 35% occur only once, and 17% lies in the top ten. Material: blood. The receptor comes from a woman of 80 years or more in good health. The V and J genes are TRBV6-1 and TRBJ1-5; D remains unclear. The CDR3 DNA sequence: TGTGCCATCCGAGCCACCAGCAATCAGCCCCAGCATTTT. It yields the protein CAIRATSNQPQHF.